This T cell receptor (beta chain) was identified during a study of cytomegalovirus exposure and HLA in healthy donors. General study findings and limits: Specificity of three CMV-associated chains for CMV antigens was verified in vitro.

TCRdb's table, derived via immunoSEQ multiplex PCR, lists solely in-frame clones and lacks some. This table holds tens of thousands of clones, 70% to 90% found once. The roughly 120-subject validation cohort, separate from the 666-subject first cohort, included the donors. For this clone: Its antigen is not known.

Germline V gene data show CDR1 as SGHAT and CDR2 as FQNNGV. V shed 0 bases and J shed 1 base, with 21 bases lying between them. This CDR3 comprises 19 residues. This chain connects TRBV11-2 to TRBJ1-1, with a weak D call TRBD1 (6 bases). The clonotype originates from a woman younger than 35 in good health and CMV-seropositive. The specimen sequenced was PBMCs. Here the CDR3 reads CASSLDSSDRTSKNTEAFF. Written as DNA, the CDR3 is TGTGCCAGCAGCTTAGATAGTTCAGACAGGACCAGTAAGAACACTGAAGCTTTCTTT. Using reference TRBV11-2 and TRBJ1-1 for the parts outside the CDR3, the full variable domain is EAGVAQSPRYKIIEKRQSVAFWCNPISGHATLYWYQQILGQGPKLLIQFQNNGVVDDSQLPKDRFSAERLKGVDSTLKIQPAKLEDSAVYLCASSLDSSDRTSKNTEAFFGQGTRLTVV.